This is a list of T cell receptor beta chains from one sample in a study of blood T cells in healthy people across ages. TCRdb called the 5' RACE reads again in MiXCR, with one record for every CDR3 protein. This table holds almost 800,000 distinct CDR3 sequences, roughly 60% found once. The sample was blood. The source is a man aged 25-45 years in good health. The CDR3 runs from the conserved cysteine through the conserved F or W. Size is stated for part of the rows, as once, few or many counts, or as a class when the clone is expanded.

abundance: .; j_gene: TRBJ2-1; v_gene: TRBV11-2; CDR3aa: CASSPPGGGTGYNEQFF
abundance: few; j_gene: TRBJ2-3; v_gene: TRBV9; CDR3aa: CASSRRPGDGTDTQYF
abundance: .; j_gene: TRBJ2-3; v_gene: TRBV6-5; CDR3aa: CASSILAGADTQYF
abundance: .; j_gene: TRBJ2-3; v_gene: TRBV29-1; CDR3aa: CSVAADTQYF
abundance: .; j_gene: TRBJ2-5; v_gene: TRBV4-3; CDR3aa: CASSQGSLKETQYF
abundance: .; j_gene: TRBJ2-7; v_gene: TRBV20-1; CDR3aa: CSARASGSVYEQYF
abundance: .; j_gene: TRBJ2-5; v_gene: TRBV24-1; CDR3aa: CATSDASAQETQYF
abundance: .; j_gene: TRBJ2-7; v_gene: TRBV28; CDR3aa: CASSLSETGIKSYEQYF
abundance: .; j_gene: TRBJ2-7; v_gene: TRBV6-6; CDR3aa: CATRDRSYEQYF
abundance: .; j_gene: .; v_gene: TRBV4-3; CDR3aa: CASSQGRAGRDEQYF
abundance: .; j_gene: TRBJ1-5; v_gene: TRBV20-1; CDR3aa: CSAGRPNQPQHF
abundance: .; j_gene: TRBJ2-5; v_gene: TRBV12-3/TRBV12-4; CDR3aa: CASSPDTPAGETQYF
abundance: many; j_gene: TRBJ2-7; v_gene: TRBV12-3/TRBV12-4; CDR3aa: CASSFAGDEQYF
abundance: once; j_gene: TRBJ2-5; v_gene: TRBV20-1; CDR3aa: CSARGDGGKTEGLQYF
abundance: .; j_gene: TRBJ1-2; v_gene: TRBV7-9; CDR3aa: CASSLGPGGDDGYTF
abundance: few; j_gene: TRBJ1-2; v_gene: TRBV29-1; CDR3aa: CSVEGDAGNYGYTF
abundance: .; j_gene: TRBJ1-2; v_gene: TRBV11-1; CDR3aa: CASSWDSAFYYGYTF
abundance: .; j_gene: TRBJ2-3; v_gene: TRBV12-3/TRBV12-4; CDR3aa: CASSVDTQYF
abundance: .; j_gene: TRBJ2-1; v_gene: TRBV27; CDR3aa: CASSLSPGTGVETQFF
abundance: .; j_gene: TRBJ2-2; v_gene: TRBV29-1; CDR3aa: CSGLREGHSGELFF
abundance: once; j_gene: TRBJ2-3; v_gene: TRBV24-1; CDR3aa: CATSDSLAVNADTQYF
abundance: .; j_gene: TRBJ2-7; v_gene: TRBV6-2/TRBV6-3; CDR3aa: CASSYPDRPYEQYF
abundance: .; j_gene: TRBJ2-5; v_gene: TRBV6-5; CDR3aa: CASSYGWGQETQYF
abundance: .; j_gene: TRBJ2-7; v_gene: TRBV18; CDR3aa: CASQGTGGSEQYF
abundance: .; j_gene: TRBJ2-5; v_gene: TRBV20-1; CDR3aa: CSAAGDRAGGETQYF
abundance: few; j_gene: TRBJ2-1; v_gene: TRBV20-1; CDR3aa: CSATTSGSYNEQFF
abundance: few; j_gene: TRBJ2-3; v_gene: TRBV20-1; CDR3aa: CSARGSPTLAGGMYTQYF
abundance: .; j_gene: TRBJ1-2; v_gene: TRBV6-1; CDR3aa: CASREGAGGYTF